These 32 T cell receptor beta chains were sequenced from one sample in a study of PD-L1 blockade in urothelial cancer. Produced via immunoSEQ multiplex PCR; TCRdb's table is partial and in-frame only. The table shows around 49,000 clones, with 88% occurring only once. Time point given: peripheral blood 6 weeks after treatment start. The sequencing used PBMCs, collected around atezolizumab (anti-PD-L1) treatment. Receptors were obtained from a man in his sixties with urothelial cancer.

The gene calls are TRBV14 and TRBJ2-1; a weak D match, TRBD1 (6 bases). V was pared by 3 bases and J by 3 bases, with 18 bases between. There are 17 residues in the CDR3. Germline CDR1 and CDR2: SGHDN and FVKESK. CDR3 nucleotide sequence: TGTGCCAGCAGCCACAAACGGGACATCTTTAACTACAATGAGCAGTTCTTC. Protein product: CASSHKRDIFNYNEQFF.

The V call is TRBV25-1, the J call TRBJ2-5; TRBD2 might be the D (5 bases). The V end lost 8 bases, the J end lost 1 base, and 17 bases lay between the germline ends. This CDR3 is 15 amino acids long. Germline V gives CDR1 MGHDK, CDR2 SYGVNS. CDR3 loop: CASGESGRGQETQYF. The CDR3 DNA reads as TGTGCCAGCGGGGAGTCCGGACGAGGCCAAGAGACCCAGTACTTC.

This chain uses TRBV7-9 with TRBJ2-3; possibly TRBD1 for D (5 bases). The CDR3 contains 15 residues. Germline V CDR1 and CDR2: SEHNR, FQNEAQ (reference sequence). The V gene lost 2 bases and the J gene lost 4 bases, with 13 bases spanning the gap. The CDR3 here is CASSLSGLLSDTQYF. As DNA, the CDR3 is TGTGCCAGCAGCTTATCAGGGCTCTTGTCAGATACGCAGTATTTT. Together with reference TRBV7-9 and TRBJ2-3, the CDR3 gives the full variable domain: DTGVSQNPRHKITKRGQNVTFRCDPISEHNRLYWYRQTLGQGPEFLTYFQNEAQLEKSRLLSDRFSAERPKGSFSTLEIQRTEQGDSAMYLCASSLSGLLSDTQYFGPGTRLTVL.

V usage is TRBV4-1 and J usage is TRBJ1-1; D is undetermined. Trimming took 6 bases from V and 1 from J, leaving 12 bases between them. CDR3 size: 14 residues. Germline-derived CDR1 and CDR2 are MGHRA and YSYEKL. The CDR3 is CASRGLLKNTEAFF. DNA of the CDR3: TGCGCCAGCAGGGGCCTCTTGAAGAACACTGAAGCTTTCTTT.

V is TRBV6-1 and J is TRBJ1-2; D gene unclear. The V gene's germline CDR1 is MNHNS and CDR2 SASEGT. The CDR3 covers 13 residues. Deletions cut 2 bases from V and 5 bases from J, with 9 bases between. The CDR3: CASSEMAGYGYTF. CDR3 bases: TGTGCCAGCAGTGAAATGGCGGGTTATGGCTACACCTTC.

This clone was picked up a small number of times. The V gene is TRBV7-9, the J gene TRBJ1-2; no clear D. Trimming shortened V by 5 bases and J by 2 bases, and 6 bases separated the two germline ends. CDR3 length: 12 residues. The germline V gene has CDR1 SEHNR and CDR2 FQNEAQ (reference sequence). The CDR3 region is CASSPYNYGYTF. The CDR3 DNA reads TGTGCCAGCAGCCCCTACAACTATGGCTACACCTTC. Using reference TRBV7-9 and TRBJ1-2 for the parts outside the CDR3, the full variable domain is DTGVSQNPRHKITKRGQNVTFRCDPISEHNRLYWYRQTLGQGPEFLTYFQNEAQLEKSRLLSDRFSAERPKGSFSTLEIQRTEQGDSAMYLCASSPYNYGYTFGSGTRLTVV.

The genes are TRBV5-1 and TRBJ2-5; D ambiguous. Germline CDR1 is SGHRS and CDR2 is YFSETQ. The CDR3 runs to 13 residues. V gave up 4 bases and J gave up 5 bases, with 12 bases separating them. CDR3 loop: CASSLRLGETQYF. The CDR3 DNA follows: TGCGCCAGCAGCCTAAGACTCGGGGAGACCCAGTACTTC.

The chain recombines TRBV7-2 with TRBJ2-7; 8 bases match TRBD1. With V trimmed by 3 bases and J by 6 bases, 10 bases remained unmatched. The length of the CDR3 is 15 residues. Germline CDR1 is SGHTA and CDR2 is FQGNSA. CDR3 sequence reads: CASSLHSGQVREQYF. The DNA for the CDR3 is TGTGCCAGCAGCTTGCACTCGGGACAGGTCCGCGAGCAGTACTTC.

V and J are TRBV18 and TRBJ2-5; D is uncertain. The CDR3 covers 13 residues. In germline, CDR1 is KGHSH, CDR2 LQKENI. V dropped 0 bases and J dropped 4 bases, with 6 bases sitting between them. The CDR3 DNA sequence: TGTGCCAGCTCACCACCGGCAGGAGAGACCCAGTACTTC. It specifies CASSPPAGETQYF.

CDR3 amino acids: CASSTQTTENTEAFF. CDR3 DNA sequence: TGTGCCAGTAGTACCCAGACTACAGAGAACACTGAAGCTTTCTTT. V usage is TRBV19 and J usage is TRBJ1-1; D is unresolved. The germline V gene encodes CDR1 LNHDA and CDR2 SQIVND (reference sequence). The CDR3 is 15 residues long. Between the trimmed V and J ends, which lost 4 bases and 1 base, there was a span of 13 bases.

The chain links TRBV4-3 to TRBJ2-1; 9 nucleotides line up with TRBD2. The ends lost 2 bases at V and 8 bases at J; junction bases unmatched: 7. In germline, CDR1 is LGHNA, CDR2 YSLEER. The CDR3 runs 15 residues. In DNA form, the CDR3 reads TGCGCCAGCAGCCAATGGACAGCGGGGGGTGATGAGCAGTTCTTC. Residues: CASSQWTAGGDEQFF.

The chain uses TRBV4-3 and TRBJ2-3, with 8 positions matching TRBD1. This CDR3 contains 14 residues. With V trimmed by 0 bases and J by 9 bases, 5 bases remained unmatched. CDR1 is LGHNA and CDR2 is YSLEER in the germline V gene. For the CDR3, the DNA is TGCGCCAGCAGCCAAGACAGGGGGCGCGGGACGCAGTATTTT. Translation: CASSQDRGRGTQYF.

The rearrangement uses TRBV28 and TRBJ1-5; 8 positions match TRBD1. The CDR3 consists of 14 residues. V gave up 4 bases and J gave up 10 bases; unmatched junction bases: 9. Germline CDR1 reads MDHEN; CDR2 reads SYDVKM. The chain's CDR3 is CASSSPGGREPQHF. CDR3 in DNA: TGTGCCAGCAGTTCCCCAGGGGGCAGGGAACCCCAGCATTTT. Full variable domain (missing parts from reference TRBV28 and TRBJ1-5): DVKVTQSSRYLVKRTGEKVFLECVQDMDHENMFWYRQDPGLGLRLIYFSYDVKMKEKGDIPEGYSVSREKKERFSLILESASTNQTSMYLCASSSPGGREPQHFGDGTRLSIL.

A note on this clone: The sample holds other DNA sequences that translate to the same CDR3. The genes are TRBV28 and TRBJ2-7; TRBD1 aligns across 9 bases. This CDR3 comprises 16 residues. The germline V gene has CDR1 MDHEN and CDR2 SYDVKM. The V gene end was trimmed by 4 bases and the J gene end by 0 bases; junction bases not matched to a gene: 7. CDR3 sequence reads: CASSSPGQGNSYEQYF. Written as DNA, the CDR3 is TGTGCCAGCAGTTCTCCGGGACAGGGAAACTCCTACGAGCAGTACTTC. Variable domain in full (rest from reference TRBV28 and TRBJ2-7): DVKVTQSSRYLVKRTGEKVFLECVQDMDHENMFWYRQDPGLGLRLIYFSYDVKMKEKGDIPEGYSVSREKKERFSLILESASTNQTSMYLCASSSPGQGNSYEQYFGPGTRLTVT.

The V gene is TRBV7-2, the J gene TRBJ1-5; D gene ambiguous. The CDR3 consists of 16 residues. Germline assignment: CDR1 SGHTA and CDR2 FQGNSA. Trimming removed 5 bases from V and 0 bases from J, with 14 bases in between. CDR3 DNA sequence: TGTGCCAGCAGCGACCCGGGTCCTTATAGCAATCAGCCCCAGCATTTT. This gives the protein CASSDPGPYSNQPQHF.

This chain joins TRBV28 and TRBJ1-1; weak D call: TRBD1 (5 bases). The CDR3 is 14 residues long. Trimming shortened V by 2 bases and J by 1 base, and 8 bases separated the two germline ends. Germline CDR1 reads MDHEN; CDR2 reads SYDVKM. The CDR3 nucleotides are TGTGCCAGCAGTTTACAGGGCCGGAACACTGAAGCTTTCTTT. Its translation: CASSLQGRNTEAFF.

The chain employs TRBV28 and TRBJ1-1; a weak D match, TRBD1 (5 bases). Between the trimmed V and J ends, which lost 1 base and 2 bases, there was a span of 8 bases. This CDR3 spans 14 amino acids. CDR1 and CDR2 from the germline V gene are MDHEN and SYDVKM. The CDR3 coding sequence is TGTGCCAGCAGTTTATTGGGGGGAAACACTGAAGCTTTCTTT. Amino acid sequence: CASSLLGGNTEAFF.

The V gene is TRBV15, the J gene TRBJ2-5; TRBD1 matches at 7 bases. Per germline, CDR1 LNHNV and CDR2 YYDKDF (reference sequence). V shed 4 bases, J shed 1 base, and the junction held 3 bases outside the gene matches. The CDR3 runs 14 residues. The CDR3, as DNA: TGTGCCACCAGCATGGGACAGACCCAAGAGACCCAGTACTTC. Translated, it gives CATSMGQTQETQYF.

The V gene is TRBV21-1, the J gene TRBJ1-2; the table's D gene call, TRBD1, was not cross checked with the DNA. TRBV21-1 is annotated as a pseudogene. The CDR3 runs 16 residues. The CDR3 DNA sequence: TGTGCCAGCAGGCCTCGCAACAGGGAGAAGAACTATGGCTACACCTTC. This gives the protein CASRPRNREKNYGYTF.

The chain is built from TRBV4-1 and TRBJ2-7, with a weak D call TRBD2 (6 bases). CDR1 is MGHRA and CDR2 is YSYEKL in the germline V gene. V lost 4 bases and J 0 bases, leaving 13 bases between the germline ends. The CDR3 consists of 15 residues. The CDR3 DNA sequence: TGCGCCAGCAGCCCCCGGGAGCGAGGCTCCTACGAGCAGTACTTC. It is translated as CASSPRERGSYEQYF.

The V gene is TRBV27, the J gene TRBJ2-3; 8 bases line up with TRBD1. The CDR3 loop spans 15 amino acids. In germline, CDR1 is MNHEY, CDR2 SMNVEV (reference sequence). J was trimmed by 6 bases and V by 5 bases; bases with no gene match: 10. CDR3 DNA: TGTGCCAGCAGTCGACTTGGACAGGGCGTGGATACGCAGTATTTT. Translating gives CASSRLGQGVDTQYF.

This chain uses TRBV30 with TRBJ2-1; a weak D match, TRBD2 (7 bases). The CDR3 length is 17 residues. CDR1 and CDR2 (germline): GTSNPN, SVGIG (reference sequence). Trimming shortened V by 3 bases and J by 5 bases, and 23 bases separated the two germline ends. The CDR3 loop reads CAWSARWGGPRDNEQFF. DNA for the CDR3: TGTGCCTGGAGCGCAAGATGGGGGGGGCCTAGGGACAATGAGCAGTTCTTC.

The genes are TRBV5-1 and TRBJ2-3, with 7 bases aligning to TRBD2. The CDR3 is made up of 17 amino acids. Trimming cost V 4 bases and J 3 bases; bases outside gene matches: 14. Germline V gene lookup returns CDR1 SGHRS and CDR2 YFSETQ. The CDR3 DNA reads TGCGCCAGCAGCCCCGGGGCCCGCGGGAGCGGAACAGATACGCAGTATTTT. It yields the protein CASSPGARGSGTDTQYF. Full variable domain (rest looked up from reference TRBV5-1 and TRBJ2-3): KAGVTQTPRYLIKTRGQQVTLSCSPISGHRSVSWYQQTPGQGLQFLFEYFSETQRNKGNFPGRFSGRQFSNSRSEMNVSTLELGDSALYLCASSPGARGSGTDTQYFGPGTRLTVL.

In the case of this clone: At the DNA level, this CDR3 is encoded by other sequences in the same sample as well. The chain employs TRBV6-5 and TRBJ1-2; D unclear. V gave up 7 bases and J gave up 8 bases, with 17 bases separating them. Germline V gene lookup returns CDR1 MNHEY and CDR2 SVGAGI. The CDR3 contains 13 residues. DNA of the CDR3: TGTGCCAGCACCCAAGGAGTTGTACGAGGCTACACCTTC. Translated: CASTQGVVRGYTF.

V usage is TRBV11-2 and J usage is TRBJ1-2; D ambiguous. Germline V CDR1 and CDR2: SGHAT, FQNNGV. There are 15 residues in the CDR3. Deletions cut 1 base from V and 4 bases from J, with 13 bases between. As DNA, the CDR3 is TGTGCCAGCAGCTTAGCTGGCAGGTACATCTATGGCTACACCTTC. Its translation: CASSLAGRYIYGYTF.

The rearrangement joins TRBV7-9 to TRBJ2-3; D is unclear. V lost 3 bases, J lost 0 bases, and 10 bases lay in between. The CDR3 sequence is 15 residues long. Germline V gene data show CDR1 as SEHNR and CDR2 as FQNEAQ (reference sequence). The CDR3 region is CASSFSLMSTDTQYF. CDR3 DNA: TGTGCCAGCAGCTTTTCCCTTATGAGCACAGATACGCAGTATTTT.

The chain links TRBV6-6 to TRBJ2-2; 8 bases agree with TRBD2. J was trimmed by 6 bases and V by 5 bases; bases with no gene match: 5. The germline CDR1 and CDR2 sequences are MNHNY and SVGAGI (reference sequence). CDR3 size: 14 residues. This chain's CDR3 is CASSHGGAAGELFF. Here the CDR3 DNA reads TGTGCCAGCAGTCACGGGGGGGCAGCCGGGGAGCTGTTTTTT.

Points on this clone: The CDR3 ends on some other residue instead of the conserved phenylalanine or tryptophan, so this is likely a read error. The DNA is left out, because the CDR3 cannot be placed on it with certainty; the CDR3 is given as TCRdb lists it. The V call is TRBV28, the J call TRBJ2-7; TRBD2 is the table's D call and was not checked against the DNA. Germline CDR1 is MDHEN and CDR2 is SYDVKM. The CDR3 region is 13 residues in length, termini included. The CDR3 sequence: CASSSSLAGGPEI.

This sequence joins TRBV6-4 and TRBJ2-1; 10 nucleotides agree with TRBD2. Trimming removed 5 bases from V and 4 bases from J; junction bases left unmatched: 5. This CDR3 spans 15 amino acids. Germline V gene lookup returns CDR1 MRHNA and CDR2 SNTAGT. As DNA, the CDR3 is TGTGCCAGCAGTATGACTAGCGGGCCTTACAATGAGCAGTTCTTC. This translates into CASSMTSGPYNEQFF.

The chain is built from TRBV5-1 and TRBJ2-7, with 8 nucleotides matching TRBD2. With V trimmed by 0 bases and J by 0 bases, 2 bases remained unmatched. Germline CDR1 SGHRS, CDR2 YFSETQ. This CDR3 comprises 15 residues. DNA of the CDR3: TGCGCCAGCAGCTTGGTAGCGGGGAACTCCTACGAGCAGTACTTC. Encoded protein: CASSLVAGNSYEQYF.

The CDR3 nucleotides read TGCAGCGTTGAAAAGACAGACTATGGCTACACCTTC. The encoded protein is CSVEKTDYGYTF. The chain employs TRBV29-1 and TRBJ1-2; possible D gene TRBD1, 5 bases. This CDR3 region has 12 residues. Germline CDR1 reads SQVTM; CDR2 reads ANQGSEA. V was cut by 2 bases and J by 3 bases, with 7 bases left in between.

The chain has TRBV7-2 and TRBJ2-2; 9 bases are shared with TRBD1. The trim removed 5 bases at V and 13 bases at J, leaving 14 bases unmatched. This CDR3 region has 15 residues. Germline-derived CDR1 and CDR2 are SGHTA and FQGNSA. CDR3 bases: TGTGCCAGCAGCGGCTCCGGGACAGGGAGGGTGGGGCTGTTTTTT. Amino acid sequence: CASSGSGTGRVGLFF.